This is a list of T cell receptor beta chains from one sample in a study of cytomegalovirus exposure and HLA in healthy donors. Sequenced by immunoSEQ multiplex PCR; TCRdb stores in-frame clones only, minus some. The repertoire includes tens of thousands of clones, 85% to 95% of them detected once, and about 4.3% sits in the top ten. The sequencing input was PBMCs. Every receptor here comes from a man aged 18 to 35 in good health and CMV-seropositive. The CDR3 runs from the conserved cysteine through the conserved F or W. The D gene is left open where the match is weak. Size values are once, few and many counts, or a class for expanded clones, and some rows have none.

D gene,clone size,J gene,V gene,CDR3 protein,CDR3 DNA
NA,once,TRBJ1-2,TRBV6-6,CASSPDDTGSGYTF,TGTGCCAGCAGTCCTGACGATACAGGGTCTGGCTACACCTTC
TRBD2,NA,TRBJ2-2,TRBV12-5,CASGLVRVSGVTGELFF,TGTGCTAGTGGTTTGGTACGAGTTAGCGGGGTCACCGGGGAGCTGTTTTTT
NA,NA,TRBJ2-1,TRBV30,CAQGYNEQFF,TGTGCCCAGGGGTACAATGAGCAGTTCTTC
TRBD2,NA,TRBJ2-3,TRBV11-2,CASSSLRRTSGFTDTQYF,TGTGCCAGCAGCTCGTTGCGGCGGACTAGCGGATTCACAGATACGCAGTATTTT
TRBD1,once,TRBJ2-5,TRBV11-1,CASSSRDTGGAETQYF,TGTGCCAGCAGCTCCAGAGATACAGGGGGCGCAGAGACCCAGTACTTC
TRBD2,NA,TRBJ2-2,TRBV9,CASSPRLAATGELFF,TGTGCCAGCAGCCCAAGACTAGCGGCAACCGGGGAGCTGTTTTTT
TRBD1,NA,TRBJ2-4,TRBV11-2,CASSGQGGIQYF,TGTGCCAGCAGCGGACAGGGTGGCATTCAGTACTTC
NA,NA,TRBJ2-5,TRBV5-5,CASSSDNQETQYF,TGTGCCAGCAGCTCGGACAACCAAGAGACCCAGTACTTC
NA,NA,TRBJ2-7,TRBV6-5,CASTQGPRLNYEQYF,TGTGCCAGCACCCAGGGGCCCCGGTTGAACTACGAGCAGTACTTC
TRBD1,NA,TRBJ1-2,TRBV5-4,CASSFLGQGPSGYTF,TGTGCCAGCAGCTTCCTGGGACAGGGGCCCTCGGGCTACACCTTC
NA,NA,TRBJ1-1,TRBV11-3,CASSLGGEAFF,TGTGCCAGCAGCTTAGGAGGGGAAGCTTTCTTT
NA,NA,TRBJ2-2,TRBV28,CASSPLYGELFF,TGTGCCAGCAGCCCTCTATACGGGGAGCTGTTTTTT
TRBD2,NA,TRBJ2-1,TRBV5-6,CASSLSPLANHNEQFF,TGTGCCAGCAGCTTGTCCCCACTAGCGAACCACAATGAGCAGTTCTTC
TRBD1,NA,TRBJ2-7,TRBV29-1,CSVLNRQGVYEQYF,TGCAGCGTCCTCAATCGACAGGGGGTCTACGAGCAGTACTTC
TRBD1,NA,TRBJ1-1,TRBV19,CASSFLDRGDTEAFF,TGTGCCAGTAGTTTCCTGGACAGGGGGGACACTGAAGCTTTCTTT
NA,NA,TRBJ1-2,TRBV4-1,CASSPYLGGVGGYTF,TGCGCCAGCAGCCCCTATCTCGGGGGGGTCGGCGGCTACACCTTC
NA,NA,TRBJ1-2,TRBV28,CATSLNPSFFDIRAFGYTF,TGTGCCACCTCCCTCAACCCCTCGTTTTTTGACATTCGTGCCTTTGGCTACACCTTC
NA,NA,TRBJ2-7,TRBV11-1,CASSLRQGLDYEQYF,TGTGCCAGCAGCTTAAGGCAGGGGTTGGACTACGAGCAGTACTTC
NA,NA,TRBJ1-1,TRBV7-8,CASSLAIGGNLNTEAFF,TGTGCCAGCAGCTTAGCGATCGGCGGTAACCTGAACACTGAAGCTTTCTTT
NA,NA,TRBJ2-3,TRBV9,CASSDLTGNKADTQYF,TGTGCCAGCAGCGATCTTACAGGGAACAAAGCAGATACGCAGTATTTT
TRBD2,NA,TRBJ2-1,TRBV11-3,CASSSPGLADNNEQFF,TGTGCCAGCAGCTCCCCAGGACTAGCGGATAACAATGAGCAGTTCTTC
NA,NA,TRBJ2-7,TRBV30,CAWSASVRVYEQYF,TGTGCCTGGAGTGCTTCCGTCAGGGTCTACGAGCAGTACTTC